This TCR beta chain emerged from a study of T cells after yellow fever vaccination. In the study overall: SMART-Seq v4 Ultra Low Input prepared the low-cell-number fractions.

This clonotype was seen only a few times. The germline V gene encodes CDR1 SGHRS and CDR2 YFSETQ. Germline trimming cut 0 bases from V and 7 bases from J; bases unmatched to any gene: 5. The CDR3 totals 14 residues. MiXCR, run by TCRdb on the 5' RACE reads, gives a single entry per CDR3 protein. The sample has some 350,000 distinct CDR3 sequences, more than 8.5% seen once; the top ten hold roughly 17%. This specimen was PBMCs, taken on the day of the first yellow fever vaccination. The receptor was isolated from a young man who received the YFV17D yellow fever vaccine. The genes are TRBV5-1 and TRBJ2-5; 8 bases fit TRBD1. The chain's CDR3 is CASSLGGQGRTQYF. CDR3 sequence (DNA): TGCGCCAGCAGCTTGGGAGGACAGGGTCGGACCCAGTACTTC.